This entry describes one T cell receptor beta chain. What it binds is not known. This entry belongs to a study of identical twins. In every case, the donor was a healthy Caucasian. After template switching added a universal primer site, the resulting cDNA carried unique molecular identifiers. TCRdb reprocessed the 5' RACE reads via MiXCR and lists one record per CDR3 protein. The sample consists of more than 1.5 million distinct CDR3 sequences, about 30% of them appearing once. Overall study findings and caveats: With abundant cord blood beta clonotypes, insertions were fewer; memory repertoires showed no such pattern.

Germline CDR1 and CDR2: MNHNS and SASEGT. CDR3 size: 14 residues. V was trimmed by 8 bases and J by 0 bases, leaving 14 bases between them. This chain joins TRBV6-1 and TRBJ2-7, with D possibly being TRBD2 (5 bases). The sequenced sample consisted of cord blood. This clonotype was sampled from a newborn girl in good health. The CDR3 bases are TGTGCCAGCCTGGAGGTAGGGAGCTCCTACGAGCAGTACTTC. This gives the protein CASLEVGSSYEQYF.